The present T cell receptor beta chain was sequenced within a study of shared clonotypes between healthy human individuals. Study-wide points: It was observed that about 5% of naive CD4 clonotypes were shared across several donors.

Clones were sequenced by immunoSEQ multiplex PCR, and TCRdb holds only the in-frame ones, with some missing. Of approximately 720,000 clones in the sample, about 78% were seen once. This clone showed up just once. Its matching antigen is unknown. The study enrolled healthy HIV-negative adults without recent acute infections or vaccinations as donors. The germline V gene encodes CDR1 ENHRY and CDR2 SYGVKD. The length of the CDR3 is 13 residues. Trimming cost V 2 bases and J 1 base, with 5 bases left between them. The sample consisted of memory CD4+ T cells sorted from blood. The subset denotes: CD45RA-negative fraction. V is TRBV10-3 and J is TRBJ1-1; D ambiguous. This receptor was identified in a woman aged 25 to 45 in good health. The CDR3 protein is CAISEAANTEAFF. DNA of the CDR3: TGTGCCATCAGTGAGGCGGCGAACACTGAAGCTTTCTTT.